The next 25 T cell receptor beta chains were all read from a single sample in a study of T cell responses to AZD1222 COVID-19 vaccine. The protocol was immunoSEQ multiplex PCR, while the TCRdb copy is restricted to in-frame clones and leaves out a portion. The sample shows 110,000 or so clones, roughly nine tenths of them seen only once. This material consisted of peripheral blood, taken 28 days after the second AZD1222 dose. Receptor source: an adult who received the AZD1222 COVID-19 vaccine.

V and J are TRBV14 and TRBJ1-5; D is undetermined. The CDR3 runs to 13 residues. Looked up from germline, CDR1 is SGHDN and CDR2 is FVKESK. The V gene lost 1 base and the J gene lost 6 bases, with 7 bases spanning the gap. CDR3 residues: CASSQGARQPQHF. The CDR3 DNA is TGTGCCAGCAGCCAAGGGGCTCGTCAGCCCCAGCATTTT.

The chain uses TRBV18 and TRBJ1-1; 11 bases are shared with TRBD1. Per the germline V gene, CDR1 is KGHSH and CDR2 is LQKENI. The CDR3 length is 16 residues. V shed 6 bases, J shed 0 bases, and the junction held 6 bases outside the gene matches. CDR3 coding DNA: TGTGCCAGCTCCCCCAGGACAGGGGGCATGAACACTGAAGCTTTCTTT. Amino acids: CASSPRTGGMNTEAFF.

The V call is TRBV7-9, the J call TRBJ1-1; no clear D. The germline gives CDR1 SEHNR, CDR2 FQNEAQ (reference sequence). This CDR3 comprises 14 residues. Trimming removed 6 bases at V and 1 base at J, with 12 bases between. The CDR3 protein is CASSHDVRNTEAFF. CDR3 DNA sequence: TGTGCCAGCAGTCATGACGTGAGGAACACTGAAGCTTTCTTT. Full variable domain (remainder filled in from reference TRBV7-9 and TRBJ1-1): DTGVSQNPRHKITKRGQNVTFRCDPISEHNRLYWYRQTLGQGPEFLTYFQNEAQLEKSRLLSDRFSAERPKGSFSTLEIQRTEQGDSAMYLCASSHDVRNTEAFFGQGTRLTVV.

The chain has TRBV6-5 and TRBJ2-7; 7 positions agree with TRBD1. The length of the CDR3 is 14 residues. Trimming cost V 6 bases and J 0 bases; bases outside gene matches: 5. The germline V gene encodes CDR1 MNHEY and CDR2 SVGAGI. The DNA for the CDR3 is TGTGCCAGCAGACCCCGGGACAGCTCCTACGAGCAGTACTTC. Amino acid sequence: CASRPRDSSYEQYF.

V gene TRBV29-1 combines with J gene TRBJ2-7; 7 bases agree with TRBD1. Germline V gene lookup returns CDR1 SQVTM and CDR2 ANQGSEA. This CDR3 comprises 12 residues. Trimming at V came to 6 bases and at J to 2 bases, leaving 4 bases not matched to a gene. This CDR3 reads CSVKGTAYEQYF. CDR3 sequence (DNA): TGCAGCGTGAAAGGGACAGCCTACGAGCAGTACTTC.

This clone showed up just once. The CDR3 sequence: CASSQTGFREQYF. Here the CDR3 DNA reads TGTGCCAGCAGCCAAACAGGATTTAGGGAGCAGTACTTC. The V gene is TRBV9, the J gene TRBJ2-7; D perhaps matches TRBD1 (5 bases). The V and J ends lost 4 bases and 7 bases respectively, with 15 bases between them. The CDR3 has 13 amino acids. The germline gives CDR1 SGDLS, CDR2 YYNGEE.

This clone was observed a single time. The V call is TRBV19, the J call TRBJ1-2, with TRBD1 matching over 9 bases. V trimming: 6 bases; J trimming: 4 bases; junction bases outside the gene matches: 6. The CDR3 is 14 residues long. Per germline, CDR1 LNHDA and CDR2 SQIVND (reference sequence). The CDR3 reads CASSPTGGVYGYTF. The CDR3 DNA reads as TGTGCCAGTAGCCCTACAGGGGGCGTCTATGGCTACACCTTC.

In nucleotides, the CDR3 is TGCAGCGTTGAAATGAGTTACACTGAAGCTTTCTTT. Protein: CSVEMSYTEAFF. The chain combines TRBV29-1 with TRBJ1-1; no clear D. CDR1 and CDR2 (germline): SQVTM, ANQGSEA. V gave up 2 bases and J gave up 3 bases, with 7 bases separating them. The CDR3 contains 12 residues.

V and J are TRBV28 and TRBJ2-7; 8 nucleotides align to TRBD1. The CDR3 extends over 15 amino acids. V gave up 6 bases and J gave up 0 bases; unmatched junction bases: 7. CDR1 and CDR2 (germline): MDHEN, SYDVKM. The CDR3 protein is CASRPGQGLSYEQYF. The CDR3 DNA sequence: TGTGCCAGCAGACCCGGACAGGGACTCTCCTACGAGCAGTACTTC. Combining the CDR3 with reference TRBV28 and TRBJ2-7 gives the whole variable domain DVKVTQSSRYLVKRTGEKVFLECVQDMDHENMFWYRQDPGLGLRLIYFSYDVKMKEKGDIPEGYSVSREKKERFSLILESASTNQTSMYLCASRPGQGLSYEQYFGPGTRLTVT.

This chain links TRBV9 with TRBJ2-3; D gene uncertain. Trimming left V 0 bases short and J 0 bases short, with 8 bases between. Germline V gives CDR1 SGDLS, CDR2 YYNGEE. The CDR3 has 15 residues. In DNA form, the CDR3 reads TGTGCCAGCAGCGTAGGAGTTTATAGCACAGATACGCAGTATTTT. It specifies CASSVGVYSTDTQYF.

A single count supports this clone. The rearrangement uses TRBV15 and TRBJ1-2; TRBD1 aligns across 8 bases. Germline lookup yields CDR1 LNHNV and CDR2 YYDKDF (reference sequence). This CDR3 region has 13 residues. Trimming cost V 3 bases and J 7 bases; bases outside gene matches: 4. DNA for the CDR3: TGTGCCACCAGCAGGGACAGGGTTGCTGGCTACACCTTC. Protein sequence: CATSRDRVAGYTF.

The rearrangement links TRBV5-4 to TRBJ2-5, with D unresolved. The CDR3 has 14 amino acids. The V end was cut by 4 bases, the J end by 3 bases, with 13 bases between. Germline V gene data show CDR1 as SGHNT and CDR2 as YYREEE (reference sequence). The CDR3 loop is CASSKLSGEETQYF. The CDR3 DNA reads as TGTGCCAGCAGCAAGTTGTCAGGAGAAGAGACCCAGTACTTC.

CDR3 region: CASSSSGLANEKLFF. Written as DNA, the CDR3 is TGCGCCAGCAGCTCTTCAGGTCTGGCTAATGAAAAACTGTTTTTT. The chain couples TRBV5-1 to TRBJ1-4; D call uncertain. Germline V lookup: CDR1 SGHRS, CDR2 YFSETQ. The CDR3 covers 15 residues. The germline V and J ends were trimmed by 3 bases and 3 bases, with 12 bases remaining between them.

V usage is TRBV4-3 and J usage is TRBJ2-5, with 8 nucleotides matching TRBD2. V shed 5 bases and J 5 bases; nucleotides not matched to a gene: 13. The CDR3 is made up of 16 amino acids. Germline V gives CDR1 LGHNA, CDR2 YSLEER. The CDR3 DNA sequence: TGCGCCAGCAGCTCACGTAGCGGGACCCGGGACGAGACCCAGTACTTC. Its translation is CASSSRSGTRDETQYF.

The J gene is TRBJ1-2, the V gene TRBV3-1 (or the pseudogene TRBV3-2); 12 bases are a match to TRBD1. J was trimmed by 5 bases and V by 2 bases; bases with no gene match: 3. CDR1 is LGHDT, CDR2 YNNKEL, per germline (reference sequence). This CDR3 is 15 amino acids long. In nucleotides, the CDR3 is TGTGCCAGCAGCCAATGGGACAGGGGGCATTATGGCTACACCTTC. Translation: CASSQWDRGHYGYTF.

V gene TRBV10-3 combines with J gene TRBJ1-1, with D possibly being TRBD1 (5 bases). The germline gives CDR1 ENHRY, CDR2 SYGVKD. V lost 2 bases and J lost 1, with 8 bases in between. The CDR3 runs to 14 residues. This CDR3 reads CAISEGQGNTEAFF. Written as DNA, the CDR3 is TGTGCCATCAGTGAGGGTCAGGGGAACACTGAAGCTTTCTTT.

This sequence joins TRBV5-5 and TRBJ1-6, with D unclear. Trimming cost V 0 bases and J 7 bases, with 8 bases left between them. The CDR3 contains 14 residues. CDR1 and CDR2 from the germline V gene are SGHKS and YYEKEE (reference sequence). CDR3 DNA: TGTGCCAGCAGCTTGGATGGAGGGAATTCACCCCTCCACTTT. It translates to CASSLDGGNSPLHF.

This chain links TRBV9 with TRBJ2-4, with 9 bases identical to TRBD1. The CDR3 runs 15 residues. Unmatched junction bases numbered 5, after V lost 1 base and J lost 6 bases. Germline CDR1 and CDR2: SGDLS and YYNGEE. This chain's CDR3 is CASSVQGTGTNIQYF. The CDR3 DNA reads TGTGCCAGCAGCGTACAGGGGACAGGGACAAACATTCAGTACTTC. The entire variable domain, with the rest obtained from reference TRBV9 and TRBJ2-4, is as follows: DSGVTQTPKHLITATGQRVTLRCSPRSGDLSVYWYQQSLDQGLQFLIQYYNGEERAKGNILERFSAQQFPDLHSELNLSSLELGDSALYFCASSVQGTGTNIQYFGAGTRLSVL.

This sequence joins TRBV6-5 and TRBJ1-2; 7 positions match TRBD1. The junction had 11 bases not matched to a gene; V was cut back by 5 bases and J by 8 bases. Germline V gives CDR1 MNHEY, CDR2 SVGAGI. This CDR3 has 14 residues. CDR3 amino acids: CASSTTGQLGGYTF. CDR3 in DNA: TGTGCCAGCAGTACGACGGGACAGTTGGGAGGCTACACCTTC.

CDR3 in amino acids: CASSQEWRQNTGELFF. The CDR3 DNA follows: TGTGCCAGCAGCCAAGAGTGGAGACAGAACACCGGGGAGCTGTTTTTT. The chain links TRBV4-2 to TRBJ2-2; D is uncertain. Between the trimmed V and J ends, which lost 0 bases and 1 base, there was a span of 9 bases. The CDR3 consists of 16 residues. Germline V CDR1 and CDR2: LGHNA, YNFKEQ.

This chain links TRBV4-1 with TRBJ2-7; D unclear. Looked up from germline, CDR1 is MGHRA and CDR2 is YSYEKL. V gave up 1 base and J gave up 3 bases, with 13 bases separating them. The CDR3 runs 15 residues. The CDR3 coding sequence is TGCGCCAGCAGCCAAGCTTCCTCAAGAGGCTACGAGCAGTACTTC. Its translation: CASSQASSRGYEQYF.

The chain links TRBV4-3 to TRBJ1-2; the match to TRBD1 covers 8 bases. After removal of 1 base from V and 2 bases from J, the junction contained 3 bases not matched to a gene. The CDR3 is made up of 15 amino acids. Germline lookup yields CDR1 LGHNA and CDR2 YSLEER. CDR3 nucleotides: TGCGCCAGCAGCCAAGTTCAGGGGGCAAACTATGGCTACACCTTC. Amino acids: CASSQVQGANYGYTF.

V and J are TRBV7-8 and TRBJ2-7; 7 bases match TRBD1. Looked up from germline, CDR1 is SGHVS and CDR2 is FQNEAQ. The CDR3 has 14 residues. The V and J ends lost 5 bases and 3 bases, in that order; junction bases with no gene match: 7. The CDR3 spells CASSPRQGSYEQYF. The DNA for the CDR3 is TGTGCCAGCAGCCCGCGACAGGGTAGCTACGAGCAGTACTTC. The variable domain in full, completed from reference TRBV7-8 and TRBJ2-7, reads GAGVSQSPRYKVAKRGQDVALRCDPISGHVSLFWYQQALGQGPEFLTYFQNEAQLDKSGLPSDRFFAERPEGSVSTLKIQRTQQEDSAVYLCASSPRQGSYEQYFGPGTRLTVT.

The chain couples TRBV27 to TRBJ2-7; D is unresolved. V shed 8 bases and J shed 3 bases, with 14 bases lying between them. Germline V gene lookup returns CDR1 MNHEY and CDR2 SMNVEV (reference sequence). The CDR3 is 13 residues long. The CDR3 DNA is TGTGCCAGCGGAAGGGCGGCGTTCTACGAGCAGTACTTC. The encoded protein is CASGRAAFYEQYF.

This chain joins TRBV9 and TRBJ2-4; 7 nucleotides line up with TRBD2. This CDR3 comprises 16 residues. Trimming at V came to 4 bases and at J to 0 bases, leaving 7 bases not matched to a gene. Germline-derived CDR1 and CDR2 are SGDLS and YYNGEE. The CDR3: CASSREGKLAKNIQYF. For the CDR3, the DNA is TGTGCCAGCAGCAGGGAGGGAAAGCTAGCCAAAAACATTCAGTACTTC. Filled out from reference TRBV9 and TRBJ2-4, the complete variable domain reads DSGVTQTPKHLITATGQRVTLRCSPRSGDLSVYWYQQSLDQGLQFLIQYYNGEERAKGNILERFSAQQFPDLHSELNLSSLELGDSALYFCASSREGKLAKNIQYFGAGTRLSVL.